This TCR beta chain derives from a study of blood T cell repertoires in COVID-19. The wider study: Spain, Italy and the United States supplied samples that represented acute and convalescent COVID-19. Sample material is recorded as cDNA or gDNA derived from T cells, B-cell-depleted T cells, or PBMCs.

In germline, CDR1 is SGHTA, CDR2 FQGNSA. CDR3 length: 15 residues. Trimming took 6 bases from V and 8 from J; bases not matched to a gene: 8. Study processing details: Amplified reference gene primers provided the basis for estimating nucleated cell counts. Sequencing was performed with immunoSEQ multiplex PCR; in TCRdb, only in-frame clones are kept and a portion is missing. That table furnishes V, J and clone size, whereas the DNA furnished D and trimming. The table lists under 200,000 clones, 79% of them singletons. Sequencing used peripheral blood. The TCR comes from a man in his sixties with active or convalescent COVID-19. The gene calls are TRBV7-2 and TRBJ2-2, with TRBD1 identical over 11 bases. The CDR3 DNA sequence: TGTGCCAGCAGGACTAGGACAGGGGGCGCAGGGGAGCTGTTTTTT. It is translated as CASRTRTGGAGELFF.